The present entry profiles one T cell receptor (beta chain) with its context. The antigen is not known. This sample was taken from a study of OX40 agonist ivuxolimab in advanced cancers. Whole-study findings and limits: CD4+ and CD8+ blood T cells expanded clonally by week 6 at 0.1 to 3.0 mg/kg. Low normalized T-cell clonal expansion was also seen in some nonresponders.

Clones were sequenced by immunoSEQ multiplex PCR, and TCRdb holds only the in-frame ones, with some missing. The table includes 90,000 to 100,000 clones, around 87% detected once. Trimming left V 3 bases short and J 0 bases short, with 6 bases between. Germline assignment: CDR1 MNHEY and CDR2 SMNVEV (reference sequence). The CDR3 consists of 15 residues. This TCR was sampled from an adult with an advanced solid tumor such as melanoma, head and neck, liver or kidney cancer. The sample consisted of CD4+ or CD8+ T cells sorted from blood, taken in a trial of the OX40 agonist ivuxolimab. The rearrangement joins TRBV27 to TRBJ2-6; D is uncertain. CDR3: CASSFELSGANVLTF. In nucleotides, the CDR3 is TGTGCCAGCAGTTTTGAGCTCTCTGGGGCCAACGTCCTGACTTTC. Supplemented by reference TRBV27 and TRBJ2-6, the full variable domain reads EAQVTQNPRYLITVTGKKLTVTCSQNMNHEYMSWYRQDPGLGLRQIYYSMNVEVTDKGDVPEGYKVSRKEKRNFPLILESPSPNQTSLYFCASSFELSGANVLTFGAGSRLTVL.